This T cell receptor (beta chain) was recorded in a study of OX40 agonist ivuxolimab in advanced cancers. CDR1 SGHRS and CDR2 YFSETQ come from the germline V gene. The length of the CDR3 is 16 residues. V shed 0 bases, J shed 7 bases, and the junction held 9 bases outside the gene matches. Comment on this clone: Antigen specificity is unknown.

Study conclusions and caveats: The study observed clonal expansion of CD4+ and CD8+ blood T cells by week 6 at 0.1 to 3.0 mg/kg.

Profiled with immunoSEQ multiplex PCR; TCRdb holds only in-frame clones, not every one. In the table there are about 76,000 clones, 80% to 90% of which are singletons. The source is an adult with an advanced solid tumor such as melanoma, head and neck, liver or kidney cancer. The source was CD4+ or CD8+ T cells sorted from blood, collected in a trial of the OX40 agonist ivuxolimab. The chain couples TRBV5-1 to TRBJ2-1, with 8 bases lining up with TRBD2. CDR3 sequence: CASSLEGTRGSNEQFF. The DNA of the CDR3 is TGCGCCAGCAGCTTGGAAGGGACTAGGGGTTCTAATGAGCAGTTCTTC.